This TCR beta chain was found in a study of cytomegalovirus exposure and HLA in healthy donors. General study points: Equally common other TCR beta chains were less clonally expanded than HLA-associated ones, a later analysis found. Under in vitro conditions, a few CMV-associated chains were confirmed as specific for CMV antigens. A previous analysis found most TCR beta V segments productive roughly 90% or roughly 30% of the time. Altogether, some 170 TCR beta chains were recorded as cytomegalovirus-associated.

This clone was detected a few times. The target antigen is unknown. CDR1 and CDR2 (germline): SGDLS, YYNGEE. After removal of 2 bases from V and 11 bases from J, the junction contained 10 bases not matched to a gene. This CDR3 contains 14 residues. PCR was performed using 60 Vbeta and 13 Jbeta primers. The protocol was immunoSEQ multiplex PCR, while the TCRdb copy is restricted to in-frame clones and leaves out a portion. The table shows about 140,000 clones, with approximately 80% occurring only once. The chain has TRBV9 and TRBJ1-1, with TRBD1 matching over 9 bases. Input material: PBMCs. The TCR comes from a middle-aged woman in good health and CMV-seropositive. The CDR3 reads CASSVGDRARRAFF. DNA for the CDR3: TGTGCCAGCAGCGTTGGGGACAGGGCGCGTCGGGCTTTCTTT.